Each of the 20 T cell receptor beta chains below was sequenced from the same sample in a study of blood T cell dynamics during melanoma immunotherapy. Time point reported: week 3, after first cycle of checkpoint inhibitor. Repertoires were generated with immunoSEQ multiplex PCR, while TCRdb's copy carries only in-frame clones and drops some. The table has several thousand clones, more than 65% seen once. The sequenced sample was blood, obtained from a patient treated with checkpoint blockade. These receptors all stem from a human donor with melanoma.

The chain couples TRBV19 to TRBJ2-3, with a possible D match to TRBD2 (6 bases). CDR1 is LNHDA and CDR2 is SQIVND in the germline V gene (reference sequence). The CDR3 consists of 15 residues. V was clipped by 6 bases and J by 3 bases, with 16 bases between them. CDR3 bases: TGTGCCAGTAGCTTGACTAGGAGACCGACAGATACGCAGTATTTT. Its protein is CASSLTRRPTDTQYF.

The rearrangement links TRBV7-3 to TRBJ2-2; TRBD1 might be the D (6 bases). The V and J ends lost 5 bases and 7 bases respectively, with 14 bases between them. The CDR3 length is 14 residues. Per the germline V gene, CDR1 is SGHTA and CDR2 is FQGTGA. The CDR3 DNA reads TGTGCCAGCAGCCCAAACAGGGATCACGGGGAGCTGTTTTTT. Translating it yields CASSPNRDHGELFF.

The chain recombines TRBV2 with TRBJ1-4; no clear D. The CDR3 has 15 residues. Trimming cost V 4 bases and J 0 bases, with 9 bases left between them. CDR1 is SNHLY, CDR2 FYNNEI, per germline. The chain's CDR3 is CASSATPATNEKLFF. CDR3 DNA: TGTGCCAGCAGTGCAACACCCGCAACTAATGAAAAACTGTTTTTT. Based on the CDR3 plus reference TRBV2 and TRBJ1-4, the full variable domain is EPEVTQTPSHQVTQMGQEVILRCVPISNHLYFYWYRQILGQKVEFLVSFYNNEISEKSEIFDDQFSVERPDGSNFTLKIRSTKLEDSAMYFCASSATPATNEKLFFGSGTQLSVL.

This sequence joins TRBV28 and TRBJ1-4, with D uncertain. Germline loops: CDR1 MDHEN, CDR2 SYDVKM. V was clipped by 1 base and J by 8 bases, with 8 bases between them. The CDR3 is 13 amino acids. The CDR3 is CASSLLGKEKLFF. DNA for the CDR3: TGTGCCAGCAGTTTATTGGGAAAGGAAAAACTGTTTTTT.

The V call is TRBV4-2, the J call TRBJ2-2; D tentatively reads TRBD1 or TRBD2 (5 bases each). From germline, CDR1 is LGHNA and CDR2 YNFKEQ. There are 13 residues in the CDR3. V lost 5 bases, J lost 5 bases, and 9 bases lay in between. The CDR3 sequence is CASSLGRTGELFF. The DNA for the CDR3 is TGTGCCAGCAGCTTGGGACGGACCGGGGAGCTGTTTTTT.

This sequence joins TRBV7-9 and TRBJ1-1; 7 bases line up with TRBD1. Per germline, CDR1 SEHNR and CDR2 FQNEAQ (reference sequence). Trimming cost V 5 bases and J 4 bases; bases outside gene matches: 7. The CDR3 sequence is 14 residues long. Written as DNA, the CDR3 is TGTGCCAGCAGCCCCACAGGGGCGATCACTGAAGCTTTCTTT. Translated, it gives CASSPTGAITEAFF.

The chain carries TRBV28 and TRBJ2-1; TRBD2 might be the D (6 bases). From germline, CDR1 is MDHEN and CDR2 SYDVKM. V lost 11 bases and J 9 bases, leaving 23 bases between the germline ends. The CDR3 is made up of 14 amino acids. The CDR3 sequence is CAAAGNGGYGEQFF. The CDR3 bases are TGTGCCGCCGCCGGGAACGGAGGGTATGGTGAGCAGTTCTTC.

This clone was detected once. CDR3 in amino acids: CASSEGTGPYNEQFF. The CDR3 bases are TGTGCCAGCAGTGAAGGGACAGGGCCTTACAATGAGCAGTTCTTC. The chain links TRBV6-1 to TRBJ2-1; TRBD1 matches 8 bases. V trimming: 1 base; J trimming: 4 bases; junction bases outside the gene matches: 3. This CDR3 is 15 amino acids long. The germline CDR1 and CDR2 sequences are MNHNS and SASEGT.

This sequence joins TRBV2 and TRBJ1-1, with D possibly being TRBD1 (5 bases). The CDR3 has 12 amino acids. Germline-derived CDR1 and CDR2 are SNHLY and FYNNEI. The CDR3 is CVSLGQNTEAFF. CDR3 nucleotides: TGTGTCTCCCTGGGGCAAAACACTGAAGCTTTCTTT.

The chain recombines TRBV19 with TRBJ2-5, with 9 positions matching TRBD2. CDR3 length: 15 residues. Germline CDR1 reads LNHDA; CDR2 reads SQIVND (reference sequence). With 4 bases clipped from V and 2 bases from J, the junction kept 5 bases outside the gene matches. CDR3 in amino acids: CASSTSTSGQETQYF. In DNA form, the CDR3 reads TGTGCCAGTAGTACCTCGACTAGCGGACAAGAGACCCAGTACTTC.

The V call is TRBV6-6, the J call TRBJ2-7; D may be TRBD1 (5 bases). Per the germline V gene, CDR1 is MNHNY and CDR2 is SVGAGI (reference sequence). The V gene lost 6 bases and the J gene lost 5 bases, with 20 bases spanning the gap. This CDR3 spans 15 amino acids. CDR3 amino acids: CASRETGYEIDEQYF. CDR3 bases: TGTGCCAGCAGGGAAACAGGTTACGAAATCGACGAGCAGTACTTC.

This chain joins TRBV7-2 and TRBJ1-5, with D unresolved. V was clipped by 5 bases and J by 2 bases, with 10 bases between them. Germline CDR1 and CDR2: SGHTA and FQGNSA. The CDR3 is 14 residues long. CDR3: CASSLGGGNQPQHF. The DNA for the CDR3 is TGTGCCAGCAGCCTAGGAGGCGGCAATCAGCCCCAGCATTTT.

The V and J genes are TRBV6-5 and TRBJ2-3; the D is unclear. Germline loops: CDR1 MNHEY, CDR2 SVGAGI. The CDR3 has 14 residues. Trimming removed 8 bases at V and 1 base at J, with 13 bases between. Here the CDR3 reads CASWKSWGTDTQYF. As DNA, the CDR3 is TGTGCCAGCTGGAAGTCGTGGGGCACAGATACGCAGTATTTT.

About this clone itself: Other DNA variants within this sample encode the same CDR3. The V call is TRBV6-1, the J call TRBJ1-6; D uncertain. The V gene's germline CDR1 is MNHNS and CDR2 SASEGT. V was clipped by 3 bases and J by 0 bases, with 18 bases between them. The CDR3 sequence is 19 residues long. In DNA, the CDR3 is TGTGCCAGCAGTGATCCAGCAGGTGGACCGAGCTCCTATAATTCACCCCTCCACTTT. As protein: CASSDPAGGPSSYNSPLHF.

The chain is built from TRBV6-1 and TRBJ2-2; D is uncertain. V dropped 3 bases and J dropped 14 bases, with 16 bases sitting between them. Germline values: CDR1 MNHNS, CDR2 SASEGT. This CDR3 has 13 residues. CDR3 loop: CASSDGDTSTLFF. As DNA, the CDR3 is TGTGCCAGCAGTGACGGCGACACGTCCACTCTGTTTTTT.

The CDR3 protein is CASTPGARDSNQPQHF. The CDR3 region has the DNA TGTGCCAGCACCCCCGGGGCCCGGGACAGCAATCAGCCCCAGCATTTT. This sequence joins TRBV21-1 and TRBJ1-5. TRBV21-1 is termed a pseudogene. This CDR3 is built from 16 residues.

This clone has a single count. The rearrangement uses TRBV5-1 and TRBJ1-2, with a weak D call TRBD1 (6 bases). Per germline, CDR1 SGHRS and CDR2 YFSETQ. The CDR3 totals 15 residues. Trimming cost V 5 bases and J 2 bases, with 16 bases left between them. DNA for the CDR3: TGCGCCAGCAGTCGTGTGTCAGGGGCGAACTATGGCTACACCTTC. It translates to CASSRVSGANYGYTF.

The chain has TRBV5-5 and TRBJ1-5, with 10 bases lining up with TRBD1. CDR1 SGHKS and CDR2 YYEKEE come from the germline V gene (reference sequence). The CDR3 spans 15 residues. J was trimmed by 5 bases and V by 4 bases; bases with no gene match: 6. The CDR3 loop is CASSPGQGTHQPQHF. In DNA, the CDR3 is TGTGCCAGCAGCCCGGGACAGGGGACCCATCAGCCCCAGCATTTT.

The chain uses TRBV4-2 and TRBJ2-4; D is undetermined. Germline V gene sequence: CDR1 LGHNA, CDR2 YNFKEQ. The CDR3 totals 15 residues. Trimming stripped 1 base from V and 3 bases from J, with 10 bases between. The CDR3 DNA is TGTGCCAGCAGCCAAGTTATTAGTGACAAAAACATTCAGTACTTC. This encodes CASSQVISDKNIQYF.

The chain employs TRBV30 and TRBJ2-2; D might be TRBD1 (5 bases). Germline CDR1 and CDR2: GTSNPN and SVGIG (reference sequence). The CDR3 has 13 amino acids. V lost 0 bases and J 6 bases, leaving 8 bases between the germline ends. DNA of the CDR3: TGTGCCTGGAGTGTAGGCAGGGCCGGGGAGCTGTTTTTT. It encodes CAWSVGRAGELFF.